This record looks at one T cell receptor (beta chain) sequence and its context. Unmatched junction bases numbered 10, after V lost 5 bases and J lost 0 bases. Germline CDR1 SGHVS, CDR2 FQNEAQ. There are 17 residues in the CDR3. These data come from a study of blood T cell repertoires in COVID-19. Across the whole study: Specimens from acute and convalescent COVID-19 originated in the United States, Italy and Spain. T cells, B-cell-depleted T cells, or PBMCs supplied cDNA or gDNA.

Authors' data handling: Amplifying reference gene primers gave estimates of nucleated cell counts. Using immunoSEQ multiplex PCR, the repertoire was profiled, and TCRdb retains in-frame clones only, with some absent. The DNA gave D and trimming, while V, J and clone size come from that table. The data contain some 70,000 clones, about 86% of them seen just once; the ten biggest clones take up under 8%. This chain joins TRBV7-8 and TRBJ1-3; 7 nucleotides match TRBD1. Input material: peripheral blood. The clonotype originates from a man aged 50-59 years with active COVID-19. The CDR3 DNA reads TGTGCCAGCAGCCTGGTGGGACAGACAATCTCTGGAAACACCATATATTTT. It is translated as CASSLVGQTISGNTIYF.